This entry lists 27 T cell receptor beta chains sequenced from one sample in a study of shared clonotypes between healthy human individuals. The repertoire was sequenced with immunoSEQ multiplex PCR; TCRdb's copy has only in-frame clones and lacks some. The sample shows 450,000 to 600,000 clones, about four fifths of them seen only once. The sequenced sample was PBMCs. The receptor set was obtained from a middle-aged woman in good health. Some clones in this sample may be carry-over from other donors' samples.

The rearrangement uses TRBV5-4 and TRBJ2-3; possible D gene TRBD2, 6 bases. Germline V gene lookup returns CDR1 SGHNT and CDR2 YYREEE (reference sequence). The CDR3 is 14 amino acids. Between the trimmed V and J ends, which lost 0 bases and 4 bases, there was a span of 9 bases. The CDR3 DNA reads TGTGCCAGCAGCTTGGCGGGAGTGGCAGATACGCAGTATTTT. This translates into CASSLAGVADTQYF.

The chain is built from TRBV5-4 and TRBJ2-7; 10 bases line up with TRBD2. CDR1 is SGHNT and CDR2 is YYREEE in the germline V gene (reference sequence). CDR3 size: 17 residues. The V segment lost 4 bases and the J segment 0 bases; nucleotides outside the gene matches: 10. The CDR3 here is CASSPNLRLAGSYEQYF. In DNA form, the CDR3 reads TGTGCCAGCAGCCCAAACCTTAGACTAGCGGGCTCCTACGAGCAGTACTTC.

The chain combines TRBV7-9 with TRBJ2-2, with 12 bases lining up with TRBD2. With 3 bases clipped from V and 4 bases from J, the junction kept 9 bases outside the gene matches. CDR1 SEHNR and CDR2 FQNEAQ come from the germline V gene (reference sequence). The CDR3 is 18 amino acids. The CDR3 DNA reads TGTGCCAGCAGCTTGAGGGCGACTAGCGGGAGATCCACCGGGGAGCTGTTTTTT. Encoded protein: CASSLRATSGRSTGELFF.

The DNA for the CDR3 is TGTGCCAGCAGCTCGGACAGGGGGGATACGCAGTATTTT. Its translation: CASSSDRGDTQYF. This sequence joins TRBV11-1 and TRBJ2-3; 10 bases are shared with TRBD1. The length of the CDR3 is 13 residues. The germline V gene encodes CDR1 SGHAT and CDR2 FQDESV (reference sequence). Trimming cost V 4 bases and J 6 bases; bases outside gene matches: 1.

In DNA form, the CDR3 reads TGTGCCAGCAGTCTAGCGGTCGGGGGAGAGACCCAGTACTTC. Protein sequence: CASSLAVGGETQYF. The chain has TRBV28 and TRBJ2-5; the match to TRBD2 covers 7 bases. This CDR3 region has 14 residues. Germline V gene sequence: CDR1 MDHEN, CDR2 SYDVKM. V was clipped by 5 bases and J by 4 bases; unmatched bases: 7.

The chain uses TRBV4-1 and TRBJ2-1; 9 bases are a match to TRBD2. The CDR3 has 18 residues. Germline lookup yields CDR1 MGHRA and CDR2 YSYEKL. Trimming took 0 bases from V and 7 from J; bases not matched to a gene: 13. CDR3 nucleotide sequence: TGCGCCAGCAGCCAAGAAGGCGGGAGGGCCGATTTTGGAAATGAGCAGTTCTTC. Its translation: CASSQEGGRADFGNEQFF.

The chain uses TRBV13 and TRBJ2-7; a possible D gene is TRBD2 (7 bases). V was trimmed by 4 bases and J by 2 bases, leaving 15 bases between them. In germline, CDR1 is PRHDT, CDR2 FYEKMQ (reference sequence). The CDR3 runs 15 residues. The CDR3 coding sequence is TGTGCCAGCAGCTCTCGGGGGGCGGGTGCCTACGAGCAGTACTTC. Translated: CASSSRGAGAYEQYF.

The CDR3 reads CASSFSGLTYEQYF. The CDR3 DNA is TGTGCCAGTAGTTTCTCAGGGTTGACCTACGAGCAGTACTTC. The rearrangement joins TRBV19 to TRBJ2-7; possible D gene TRBD1, 5 bases. V gave up 5 bases and J gave up 2 bases, with 13 bases separating them. The CDR3 consists of 14 residues. The germline V gene encodes CDR1 LNHDA and CDR2 SQIVND (reference sequence).

The rearrangement joins TRBV9 to TRBJ2-3; D call uncertain. V lost 2 bases and J lost 0, with 7 bases in between. Germline values: CDR1 SGDLS, CDR2 YYNGEE. CDR3 size: 14 residues. The CDR3 reads CASSVSGSTDTQYF. The CDR3 DNA reads as TGTGCCAGCAGCGTTTCCGGGAGCACAGATACGCAGTATTTT.

The chain uses TRBV7-9 and TRBJ2-2; TRBD1 matches 8 bases. CDR3 length: 14 residues. In germline, CDR1 is SEHNR, CDR2 FQNEAQ (reference sequence). The trim removed 3 bases at V and 7 bases at J, leaving 4 bases unmatched. CDR3 residues: CASSLRQGIGELFF. The CDR3 DNA sequence: TGTGCCAGCAGCTTGAGACAGGGGATCGGGGAGCTGTTTTTT.

Note on this clone: One end of the junction does not line up with germline, which may come from a read error. Different DNA sequences within this sample yield the same CDR3. The J gene is TRBJ1-2, the V gene TRBV6-1; 7 bases align to TRBD1. CDR1 and CDR2 from the germline V gene are MNHNS and SASEGT. This CDR3 contains 15 residues. In nucleotides, the CDR3 is TGTGCCAGCAGTGAACCCCCCAGGGGGGCCTATGGCTACACTTTC. Translated, it gives CASSEPPRGAYGYTF.

This clone was counted a few times. Additional DNA sequences in this sample encode the identical CDR3. The chain joins TRBV18 to TRBJ2-5; 9 bases agree with TRBD1. There are 13 residues in the CDR3. Germline CDR1 and CDR2: KGHSH and LQKENI. After removal of 4 bases from V and 5 bases from J, the junction contained 2 bases not matched to a gene. The CDR3 protein is CASSRGQGETQYF. The CDR3 region has the DNA TGTGCCAGCTCACGGGGACAGGGTGAGACCCAGTACTTC.

The chain joins TRBV29-1 to TRBJ2-1; D not certain. The CDR3 is 13 amino acids. Trimming left V 3 bases short and J 5 bases short, with 11 bases between. Per germline, CDR1 SQVTM and CDR2 ANQGSEA. CDR3 sequence reads: CSVDRAGDNEQFF. CDR3 DNA: TGCAGCGTTGACCGGGCTGGAGACAATGAGCAGTTCTTC.

This clone was counted only a few times. CDR3 amino acids: CASTNPGPTGEKLFF. The CDR3 region has the DNA TGTGCCAGTACGAATCCGGGACCGACGGGTGAAAAACTGTTTTTT. The genes are TRBV19 and TRBJ1-4; D may be TRBD1 (5 bases). Germline V lookup: CDR1 LNHDA, CDR2 SQIVND (reference sequence). The CDR3 spans 15 residues. V lost 7 bases and J 7 bases, leaving 19 bases between the germline ends.

This rearrangement joins TRBV5-1 to TRBJ2-2; perhaps TRBD2 as D (5 bases). The CDR3 has 15 residues. The germline V and J ends were trimmed by 3 bases and 5 bases, with 14 bases remaining between them. Germline CDR1 is SGHRS and CDR2 is YFSETQ. CDR3 sequence (DNA): TGCGCCAGCAGCTCGCCGGGGTTGAGTACCGGGGAGCTGTTTTTT. This translates into CASSSPGLSTGELFF.

The J gene is TRBJ2-6, the V gene TRBV6-1; TRBD2 is a possible D gene (5 bases). The V and J ends lost 11 bases and 1 base respectively, with 12 bases between them. The germline gives CDR1 MNHNS, CDR2 SASEGT. This CDR3 has 14 amino acids. CDR3 amino acids: CAANGVSGANVLTF. In DNA, the CDR3 is TGTGCCGCTAACGGGGTATCTGGGGCCAACGTCCTGACTTTC.

The CDR3 protein is CASSVARPGTVLNPGELFF. CDR3 sequence (DNA): TGTGCCAGCAGCGTAGCTAGACCCGGGACAGTCCTCAATCCCGGGGAGCTGTTTTTT. The chain employs TRBV9 and TRBJ2-2; TRBD1 aligns across 7 bases. V shed 0 bases and J 6 bases; nucleotides not matched to a gene: 17. This CDR3 comprises 19 residues. From germline, CDR1 is SGDLS and CDR2 YYNGEE.

The rearrangement uses TRBV7-6 and TRBJ2-7, with 7 bases that match TRBD1. Losses at the gene ends were 5 bases for V and 0 bases for J; bases not matched to a gene: 7. Germline V lookup: CDR1 SGHVS, CDR2 FNYEAQ. CDR3 length equals 15 residues. The CDR3 reads CASSITGVGSYEQYF. CDR3 nucleotide sequence: TGTGCCAGCAGCATAACAGGGGTGGGCTCCTACGAGCAGTACTTC.

The genes are TRBV8-2 and TRBJ2-6. TRBV8-2 is listed as a pseudogene. The CDR3 extends over 16 amino acids. The CDR3 DNA sequence: TGTGGCATGCTCGCTGGAACACAAAGTCGGGCCAACGTCCTGACTTTC. This encodes CGMLAGTQSRANVLTF.

The CDR3 region has the DNA TGTGCCAGCAGTCTACGTCGGGCGGTCCGGTCTTACAATGAGCAGTTCTTC. Amino acids: CASSLRRAVRSYNEQFF. The chain has TRBV27 and TRBJ2-1; the D is unclear. This CDR3 region has 17 residues. Per germline, CDR1 MNHEY and CDR2 SMNVEV (reference sequence). Trimming cost V 5 bases and J 4 bases, with 21 bases left between them.

V usage is TRBV27 and J usage is TRBJ2-7, with 8 bases fitting TRBD2. Germline lookup yields CDR1 MNHEY and CDR2 SMNVEV (reference sequence). CDR3 size: 15 residues. V was pared by 5 bases and J by 3 bases, with 9 bases of the junction left unmatched. The CDR3: CASSKGLASVYEQYF. CDR3 DNA: TGTGCCAGCAGTAAAGGACTAGCTTCGGTCTACGAGCAGTACTTC.

The chain employs TRBV2 and TRBJ2-2; no definite D call. Trimming pared 7 bases from V and 7 bases from J, leaving 7 bases between. CDR1 and CDR2 (germline): SNHLY, FYNNEI. CDR3 length equals 11 residues. As DNA, the CDR3 is TGTGCCAGCAATAGATACGGGGAGCTGTTTTTT. It codes for CASNRYGELFF.

The chain recombines TRBV30 with TRBJ2-3, with D tentatively TRBD2 (6 bases). V was clipped by 0 bases and J by 0 bases, with 16 bases between them. This CDR3 has 17 residues. Per germline, CDR1 GTSNPN and CDR2 SVGIG (reference sequence). In nucleotides, the CDR3 is TGTGCCTGGAGTGTACCCGTCGTCAGCGGGAGCACAGATACGCAGTATTTT. Amino acids: CAWSVPVVSGSTDTQYF.

The rearrangement links TRBV28 to TRBJ2-1; D gene ambiguous. Trimming stripped 3 bases from V and 0 bases from J, with 21 bases between. This CDR3 region has 19 residues. Per the germline V gene, CDR1 is MDHEN and CDR2 is SYDVKM. The CDR3, as DNA: TGTGCCAGCAGTTTCAACCACCCGGTGGCCTCGAGCTCCTACAATGAGCAGTTCTTC. Protein sequence: CASSFNHPVASSSYNEQFF.

The sample holds a few counts of this clone. This chain uses TRBV18 with TRBJ2-2; tentatively, D is TRBD1 or TRBD2 (5 bases each). The CDR3 spans 15 residues. Germline V lookup: CDR1 KGHSH, CDR2 LQKENI. Trimming left V 3 bases short and J 6 bases short, with 14 bases between. Here the CDR3 reads CASSPRDDTAGELFF. CDR3 bases: TGTGCCAGCTCACCCAGGGACGACACTGCCGGGGAGCTGTTTTTT.

The chain employs TRBV19 and TRBJ2-1; 11 nucleotides match TRBD2. The CDR3 length is 16 residues. J was trimmed by 7 bases and V by 3 bases; bases with no gene match: 8. Germline V gene sequence: CDR1 LNHDA, CDR2 SQIVND (reference sequence). CDR3 region: CASSIIDSGRENEQFF. DNA of the CDR3: TGTGCCAGTAGTATTATAGATAGCGGGAGGGAAAATGAGCAGTTCTTC.

The chain recombines TRBV6-5 with TRBJ2-7; 7 nucleotides match TRBD1. Trimming at V came to 2 bases and at J to 6 bases, leaving 10 bases not matched to a gene. The CDR3 contains 15 residues. In germline, CDR1 is MNHEY, CDR2 SVGAGI. The CDR3 sequence is CASSYLLGTVIEQYF. Written as DNA, the CDR3 is TGTGCCAGCAGTTACCTGCTCGGGACAGTAATCGAGCAGTACTTC.